This passage covers 5 T cell receptor beta chains from one sample sequenced in a study of control samples from healthy donors and cancer patients. Assay: immunoSEQ multiplex PCR; the TCRdb copy retains only in-frame clones and omits some. The sample holds about 51,000 clones; about 80% are singletons and the top ten take 10%. Sequencing was carried out using blood. The receptors derive from a man between 65 and 80 years old in good health.

The chain carries TRBV25-1 and TRBJ2-5; 9 bases line up with TRBD2. Germline-derived CDR1 and CDR2 are MGHDK and SYGVNS. V trimming: 8 bases; J trimming: 2 bases; junction bases outside the gene matches: 3. This CDR3 is built from 13 residues. The CDR3 bases are TGTGCCAGCTGGAGCGGGAGGCAAGAGACCCAGTACTTC. Protein product: CASWSGRQETQYF.

This chain joins TRBV5-4 and TRBJ2-5; TRBD1 might be the D (6 bases). The V end was cut by 8 bases, the J end by 3 bases, with 8 bases between. The CDR3 consists of 11 residues. Germline CDR1 is SGHNT and CDR2 is YYREEE (reference sequence). CDR3 in DNA: TGTGCCAGTGGACAGAAAGAGACCCAGTACTTC. Encoded protein: CASGQKETQYF.

The genes are TRBV6-1 and TRBJ1-2; tentatively, D is TRBD1 (6 bases). The CDR3 has 16 residues. Per the germline V gene, CDR1 is MNHNS and CDR2 is SASEGT. V shed 1 base and J shed 0 bases, with 12 bases lying between them. CDR3 in DNA: TGTGCCAGCAGTGAAGGGCCAGGGGCCGCTAACTATGGCTACACCTTC. This translates into CASSEGPGAANYGYTF.

The gene calls are TRBV5-1 and TRBJ2-1; D is undetermined. Germline values: CDR1 SGHRS, CDR2 YFSETQ. The CDR3 is 14 amino acids. Trimming cost V 1 base and J 5 bases, with 10 bases left between them. CDR3 nucleotide sequence: TGCGCCAGCAGCTTGAGTATCAGTAACAATGAGCAGTTCTTC. Amino acid sequence: CASSLSISNNEQFF.

This clone was seen a handful of times. This sequence joins TRBV2 and TRBJ2-7; D is unclear. Germline-derived CDR1 and CDR2 are SNHLY and FYNNEI. CDR3 length equals 11 residues. Trimming cost V 6 bases and J 4 bases, with 7 bases left between them. The CDR3 DNA follows: TGTGCCAGCAGGGTGGGGTACGAGCAGTACTTC. It yields the protein CASRVGYEQYF.